The next 16 T cell receptor beta chains were all read from a single sample in a study of blood T cell repertoires in COVID-19. Profiling relied on immunoSEQ multiplex PCR, and the TCRdb table lists in-frame clones only, not all of them. This table holds a few hundred thousand clones, 90% found once. Material for sequencing was PBMCs or T cells enriched from blood (not recorded which). The source is a woman between 18 and 29 years old with acute COVID-19.

CDR3 coding DNA: TGTGCCAGCAGTGAAGTTAGCGGGACGTGGAATGAGCAGTTCTTC. Its translation is CASSEVSGTWNEQFF. This chain uses TRBV6-1 with TRBJ2-1; 8 nucleotides agree with TRBD2. This CDR3 spans 15 amino acids. V dropped 1 base and J dropped 7; count of bases not matched to a gene: 6. The germline CDR1 and CDR2 sequences are MNHNS and SASEGT.

The rearrangement links TRBV5-1 to TRBJ1-2; TRBD1 agrees at 11 bases. CDR3 size: 13 residues. Germline assignment: CDR1 SGHRS and CDR2 YFSETQ. The J segment lost 3 bases and the V segment lost 7 bases, leaving 2 bases of the junction unmatched. The CDR3 nucleotides read TGCGCCAGCGGGGACAGGGGGTACTATGGCTACACCTTC. Protein product: CASGDRGYYGYTF. Filled out from reference TRBV5-1 and TRBJ1-2, the complete variable domain reads KAGVTQTPRYLIKTRGQQVTLSCSPISGHRSVSWYQQTPGQGLQFLFEYFSETQRNKGNFPGRFSGRQFSNSRSEMNVSTLELGDSALYLCASGDRGYYGYTFGSGTRLTVV.

On this clone itself: This sample also contains other DNA sequences that code for the same CDR3. This chain links TRBV5-1 with TRBJ2-1, with a weak D call TRBD1 (8 bases). Trimming stripped 3 bases from V and 10 bases from J, with 14 bases between. Germline lookup yields CDR1 SGHRS and CDR2 YFSETQ. This CDR3 region has 13 residues. In DNA form, the CDR3 reads TGCGCCAGCAGCTCGGACAGGGAGGGAGAGCAGTTCTTC. Translated: CASSSDREGEQFF.

The V gene is TRBV28, the J gene TRBJ2-7; D ambiguous. Germline V gene data show CDR1 as MDHEN and CDR2 as SYDVKM. The CDR3 consists of 13 residues. V lost 7 bases to trimming and J lost 3 bases, with 13 bases between them. CDR3 in DNA: TGTGCCAGCAACTCAGCGAATAGCTACGAGCAGTACTTC. Translating gives CASNSANSYEQYF.

The rearrangement joins TRBV6-6 to TRBJ1-5; a weak D match, TRBD1 (6 bases). The V gene's germline CDR1 is MNHNY and CDR2 SVGAGI (reference sequence). This CDR3 is built from 14 residues. V lost 2 bases and J lost 3, with 8 bases in between. The CDR3 region is CASSYGQTNQPQHF. The CDR3 DNA sequence: TGTGCCAGCAGTTACGGACAGACCAATCAGCCCCAGCATTTT.

The CDR3 loop reads CASSQENVGVWALHF. CDR3 bases: TGTGCCAGCAGCCAAGAGAACGTAGGGGTTTGGGCCCTCCACTTT. The J gene is TRBJ1-6, the V gene TRBV14; D is perhaps TRBD1 (5 bases). Germline loops: CDR1 SGHDN, CDR2 FVKESK. Trimming pared 0 bases from V and 14 bases from J, leaving 17 bases between. This CDR3 spans 15 amino acids.

The chain recombines TRBV28 with TRBJ2-6; TRBD1 aligns across 7 bases. The CDR3 consists of 19 residues. Germline loops: CDR1 MDHEN, CDR2 SYDVKM. Trimming took 3 bases from V and 2 from J; bases not matched to a gene: 13. This chain's CDR3 is CASSFLSLKGATGANVLTF. DNA for the CDR3: TGTGCCAGCAGTTTCCTCTCCCTTAAGGGGGCAACTGGGGCCAACGTCCTGACTTTC.

V and J are TRBV18 and TRBJ2-7; D is unclear. V was cut by 6 bases and J by 3 bases, with 15 bases left in between. The germline CDR1 and CDR2 sequences are KGHSH and LQKENI. This CDR3 region has 14 residues. CDR3 protein: CASSLGAGDYEQYF. The CDR3 DNA sequence: TGTGCCAGCTCTCTCGGCGCTGGAGACTACGAGCAGTACTTC.

This clone was picked up one time. This sequence joins TRBV7-9 and TRBJ2-1; TRBD2 aligns across 7 bases. The CDR3 runs 17 residues. The V segment lost 7 bases and the J segment 6 bases; nucleotides outside the gene matches: 18. Germline CDR1 and CDR2: SEHNR and FQNEAQ (reference sequence). The DNA of the CDR3 is TGTGCCAGCATCCGAAGGGGTATGAGCGGGGCGATCAATGAGCAGTTCTTC. Protein: CASIRRGMSGAINEQFF.

V gene TRBV2 combines with J gene TRBJ2-1, with 7 bases identical to TRBD2. CDR3 length: 13 amino acids. The trim removed 8 bases at V and 9 bases at J, leaving 10 bases unmatched. In germline, CDR1 is SNHLY, CDR2 FYNNEI. CDR3: CASVRTSPGEQFF. In DNA, the CDR3 is TGTGCCAGCGTCCGGACTAGTCCGGGTGAGCAGTTCTTC.

The V call is TRBV7-6, the J call TRBJ1-4; D possibly corresponds to TRBD1 (6 bases). The CDR3 is 15 residues long. The germline CDR1 and CDR2 sequences are SGHVS and FNYEAQ. V was trimmed by 4 bases and J by 7 bases, leaving 16 bases between them. The CDR3 DNA reads TGTGCCAGCAGCTCAATTGGGGGCGCAACTGAAAAACTGTTTTTT. Protein sequence: CASSSIGGATEKLFF.

V and J are TRBV6-5 and TRBJ1-2, with TRBD1 matching over 8 bases. The CDR3 covers 14 residues. V lost 5 bases and J lost 6; bases outside the gene matches: 8. CDR1 is MNHEY and CDR2 is SVGAGI in the germline V gene. CDR3 amino acids: CASSRQGMGHGYTF. In nucleotides, the CDR3 is TGTGCCAGCAGTCGACAGGGGATGGGCCATGGCTACACCTTC.

V gene TRBV18 combines with J gene TRBJ2-1; 11 bases are shared with TRBD1. The CDR3 spans 15 residues. Germline CDR1 reads KGHSH; CDR2 reads LQKENI. The V gene end was trimmed by 3 bases and the J gene end by 4 bases; junction bases not matched to a gene: 2. CDR3 in amino acids: CASSPGQGGYNEQFF. DNA of the CDR3: TGTGCCAGCTCACCGGGACAGGGGGGTTACAATGAGCAGTTCTTC.

This clone has only one observation. J is TRBJ1-5 and V is TRBV19; D is perhaps TRBD1 (5 bases). This CDR3 region has 14 residues. The V end was cut by 3 bases, the J end by 7 bases, with 13 bases between. Germline CDR1 and CDR2: LNHDA and SQIVND (reference sequence). CDR3 coding DNA: TGTGCCAGTAGTATCGAGGCAGGGCAACAGCCCCAGCATTTT. Translating it yields CASSIEAGQQPQHF.

The chain joins TRBV18 to TRBJ1-1, with 8 nucleotides matching TRBD1. After removal of 1 base from V and 7 bases from J, the junction contained 8 bases not matched to a gene. CDR1 and CDR2 (germline): KGHSH, LQKENI. This CDR3 spans 15 amino acids. CDR3 sequence reads: CASSPRTGRASEAFF. The CDR3, as DNA: TGTGCCAGCTCACCACGGACAGGGAGGGCGAGTGAAGCTTTCTTT.

The chain has TRBV11-2 and TRBJ1-2, with no clear D. CDR3 length: 15 residues. Between the trimmed V and J ends, which lost 4 bases and 0 bases, there was a span of 12 bases. From germline, CDR1 is SGHAT and CDR2 FQNNGV. The CDR3 loop is CASSSHRKANYGYTF. The CDR3 DNA follows: TGTGCCAGCAGCTCACACAGAAAAGCTAACTATGGCTACACCTTC.